These 13 T cell receptor beta chains came from one sample sequenced in a study of molecular identifiers for immune sequencing clone quantification. TCRdb analysed the PCR reads with MiXCR anew, one entry per CDR3 protein. The sample contains just under 650,000 distinct CDR3 sequences, 20% of which appear only once. Sequenced input: naive CD8+ T cells from blood, with Jurkat cell RNA spiked in. Noted subset: FACS-sorted CD8+CD4-CCR7+CD45RA+ naive T cells. The receptors originated from a human donor in good health. Some libraries in this study had Jurkat cell RNA spiked in.

As concerns this clonotype: Relative to the germline gene, one junction end is altered; a read error may explain this. The chain couples TRBV27 to TRBJ1-5, with 7 bases aligning to TRBD1. The CDR3 has 15 amino acids. Looked up from germline, CDR1 is MNHEY and CDR2 is SMNVEV (reference sequence). The CDR3 region has the DNA TGTGCCAGCAGTTTAACAGGGGAGGGCAATCAGCCCCGGCATTTT. Protein: CASSLTGEGNQPRHF.

With regard to this clonotype: A single base separates this from a much larger clone, so it may be a read error. The V call is TRBV7-7, the J call TRBJ2-1; a weak D match, TRBD2 (6 bases). The CDR3 runs to 16 residues. The germline V gene encodes CDR1 SSHAT and CDR2 FNYEAQ (reference sequence). CDR3 in DNA: TGTGCTAGCAGCCTGGCGTCGGGGAGGTCCTACAATGAGCAGTTCTTC. Encoded protein: CASSLASGRSYNEQFF. The entire variable domain, with the rest obtained from reference TRBV7-7 and TRBJ2-1, is as follows: GAGVSQSPRYKVTKRGQDVTLRCDPISSHATLYWYQQALGQGPEFLTYFNYEAQPDKSGLPSDRFSAERPEGSISTLTIQRTEQRDSAMYRCASSLASGRSYNEQFFGPGTRLTVL.

The chain combines TRBV27 with TRBJ1-1; TRBD1 matches at 10 bases. The CDR3 is 16 amino acids. Germline V gene sequence: CDR1 MNHEY, CDR2 SMNVEV (reference sequence). Trimming cost V 5 bases and J 0 bases; bases outside gene matches: 6. The CDR3 spells CASSPSTGGLNTEAFF. The CDR3 coding sequence is TGTGCCAGCAGTCCATCGACAGGGGGCCTGAACACTGAAGCTTTCTTT.

Concerning this clonotype: The CDR3 ends on some other residue instead of the conserved phenylalanine or tryptophan, so this is likely a read error. It is unclear where the CDR3 begins or ends on the DNA, so no DNA is shown, and the CDR3 is as TCRdb lists it. V usage is TRBV29-1 and J usage is TRBJ2-3; the table's TRBD2 call for D was not verified on the DNA. Per germline, CDR1 SQVTM and CDR2 ANQGSEA. From its first to its last residue, the CDR3 has 16 amino acids. The CDR3 region is CSVEVALAETTDTQYV.

This clonotype was observed many times. V gene TRBV12-3 or TRBV12-4 combines with J gene TRBJ1-2; TRBD1 might be the D (6 bases). Deletions cut 0 bases from V and 10 bases from J, with 12 bases between. This CDR3 contains 13 residues. CDR3 coding DNA: TGTGCCAGCAGTTTAGCCCTGGACAGCTCCTACACCTTC. Its protein is CASSLALDSSYTF.

Details on this clonotype: One base away lies a much larger clone, so this may be a sequencing read error. The chain has TRBV6-1 and TRBJ2-5, with unresolved D. The CDR3 runs to 12 residues. Germline-derived CDR1 and CDR2 are MNHNS and SASEGT. The CDR3, as DNA: TGTGCCAGCAGGACATTCCAAGAGGCCCAGTACTTC. Its translation: CASRTFQEAQYF.

This clonotype appeared many times. The chain joins TRBV20-1 to TRBJ2-3; D gene uncertain. Trimming left V 0 bases short and J 4 bases short, with 20 bases between. The CDR3 has 17 residues. Germline V gene data show CDR1 as DFQATT and CDR2 as SNEGSKA (reference sequence). The CDR3 bases are TGCAGTGCTAGAGAGCCTCTGGGCCAGGTTAGGTCAGATACGCAGTATTTT. Translated: CSAREPLGQVRSDTQYF.

The table lists this clonotype with a few counts. V is TRBV5-6 and J is TRBJ2-5, with D tentatively TRBD2 (6 bases). Germline loops: CDR1 SGHDT, CDR2 YYEEEE. The length of the CDR3 is 12 residues. Trimming cost V 4 bases and J 5 bases, with 9 bases left between them. The CDR3 sequence: CASSGGSETQYF. For the CDR3, the DNA is TGTGCCAGCAGCGGGGGGTCGGAGACCCAGTACTTC.

This clonotype was recorded many times. The V call is TRBV14, the J call TRBJ2-5; the D is unclear. The V end was cut by 3 bases, the J end by 1 base, with 6 bases between. The CDR3 totals 13 residues. CDR1 SGHDN and CDR2 FVKESK come from the germline V gene. This CDR3 reads CASSHVFQETQYF. The CDR3 DNA follows: TGTGCCAGCAGCCATGTGTTCCAAGAGACCCAGTACTTC.

This clonotype was picked up a small number of times. The rearrangement links TRBV7-9 to TRBJ2-1; D is unclear. V lost 1 base to trimming and J lost 3 bases, with 7 bases between them. The CDR3 extends over 14 amino acids. Germline V gene data show CDR1 as SEHNR and CDR2 as FQNEAQ (reference sequence). CDR3 amino acids: CASSLGNIYNEQFF. The DNA for the CDR3 is TGTGCCAGCAGCTTAGGTAATATCTACAATGAGCAGTTCTTC.

This clonotype was found a few times. The CDR3 nucleotides read TGTGCCAGCAGCCCTACCGGGGGGCAGTACGAGCAGTACTTC. Amino acid sequence: CASSPTGGQYEQYF. The V and J genes are TRBV7-6 and TRBJ2-7, with D possibly being TRBD2 (7 bases). CDR3 length: 14 amino acids. Germline CDR1 is SGHVS and CDR2 is FNYEAQ. Trimming removed 5 bases at V and 4 bases at J, with 15 bases between.

At least ten counts were recorded for this clonotype. The gene calls are TRBV6-6 and TRBJ1-5; D gene uncertain. Trimming cost V 5 bases and J 8 bases, with 16 bases left between them. The CDR3 runs to 14 residues. CDR1 is MNHNY and CDR2 is SVGAGI in the germline V gene (reference sequence). The CDR3 DNA is TGTGCCAGCAGTGAGGTTGGAGGCCCTGAGCCCCAGCATTTT. The encoded protein is CASSEVGGPEPQHF.

This clonotype appeared many times. V usage is TRBV7-9 and J usage is TRBJ1-1, with 10 nucleotides matching TRBD1. J gave up 10 bases and V 4 bases, and 12 bases lay outside the gene matches. The CDR3 has 15 amino acids. Germline V gene sequence: CDR1 SEHNR, CDR2 FQNEAQ (reference sequence). CDR3: CASSSPGETGGRAFF. The CDR3 region has the DNA TGTGCCAGCAGCTCCCCCGGTGAGACAGGGGGCCGAGCTTTCTTT.